These 2 T cell receptor beta chains were sequenced from one sample in a study of cytotoxic CD8 clonotypes in ibrutinib-treated CLL. Assay: immunoSEQ multiplex PCR; the TCRdb copy retains only in-frame clones and omits some. In the table there are about 68,000 clones, more than 60% of which are singletons. Sequencing was performed on PBMCs, taken after 12 months of ibrutinib treatment. The receptor set was obtained from a human donor with chronic lymphocytic leukemia.

The CDR3 DNA sequence: TGCGCCAGCAGCTTGAAACAGGGTGGTTTTGGCTACACCTTC. It is translated as CASSLKQGGFGYTF. The chain is built from TRBV5-1 and TRBJ1-2; a weak D match, TRBD1 (6 bases). Germline CDR1 and CDR2: SGHRS and YFSETQ. The CDR3 consists of 14 residues. The V and J ends lost 1 base and 7 bases respectively, with 14 bases between them. Full variable domain (rest looked up from reference TRBV5-1 and TRBJ1-2): KAGVTQTPRYLIKTRGQQVTLSCSPISGHRSVSWYQQTPGQGLQFLFEYFSETQRNKGNFPGRFSGRQFSNSRSEMNVSTLELGDSALYLCASSLKQGGFGYTFGSGTRLTVV.

This clone was seen a handful of times. CDR3 residues: CASSSGLVRLAQHF. The CDR3 bases are TGTGCCAGCAGTTCTGGACTCGTCCGGTTAGCCCAGCATTTT. The rearrangement links TRBV28 to TRBJ1-5, with D unresolved. The CDR3 is 14 residues long. The V and J ends lost 4 bases and 11 bases respectively, with 18 bases between them. Germline values: CDR1 MDHEN, CDR2 SYDVKM. Based on the CDR3 plus reference TRBV28 and TRBJ1-5, the full variable domain is DVKVTQSSRYLVKRTGEKVFLECVQDMDHENMFWYRQDPGLGLRLIYFSYDVKMKEKGDIPEGYSVSREKKERFSLILESASTNQTSMYLCASSSGLVRLAQHFGDGTRLSIL.